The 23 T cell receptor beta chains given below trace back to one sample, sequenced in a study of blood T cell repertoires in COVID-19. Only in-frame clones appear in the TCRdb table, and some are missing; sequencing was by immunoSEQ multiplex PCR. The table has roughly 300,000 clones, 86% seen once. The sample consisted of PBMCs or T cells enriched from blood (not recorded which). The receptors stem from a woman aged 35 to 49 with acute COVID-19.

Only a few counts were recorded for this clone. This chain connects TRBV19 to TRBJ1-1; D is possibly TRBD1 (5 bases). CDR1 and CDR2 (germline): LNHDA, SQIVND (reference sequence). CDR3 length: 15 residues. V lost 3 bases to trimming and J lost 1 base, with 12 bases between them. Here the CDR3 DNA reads TGTGCCAGTAGTATTAGGGGCAGAGGGAACACTGAAGCTTTCTTT. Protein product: CASSIRGRGNTEAFF. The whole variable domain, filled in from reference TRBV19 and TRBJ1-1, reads DGGITQSPKYLFRKEGQNVTLSCEQNLNHDAMYWYRQDPGQGLRLIYYSQIVNDFQKGDIAEGYSVSREKKESFPLTVTSAQKNPTAFYLCASSIRGRGNTEAFFGQGTRLTVV.

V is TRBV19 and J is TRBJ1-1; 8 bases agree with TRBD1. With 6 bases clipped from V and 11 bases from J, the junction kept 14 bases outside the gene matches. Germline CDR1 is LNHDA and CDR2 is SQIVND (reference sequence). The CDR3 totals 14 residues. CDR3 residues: CASSPGTGSRRAFF. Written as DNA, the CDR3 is TGTGCCAGTAGCCCCGGGACAGGCTCTCGAAGGGCTTTCTTT. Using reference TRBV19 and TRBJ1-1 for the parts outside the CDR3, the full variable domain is DGGITQSPKYLFRKEGQNVTLSCEQNLNHDAMYWYRQDPGQGLRLIYYSQIVNDFQKGDIAEGYSVSREKKESFPLTVTSAQKNPTAFYLCASSPGTGSRRAFFGQGTRLTVV.

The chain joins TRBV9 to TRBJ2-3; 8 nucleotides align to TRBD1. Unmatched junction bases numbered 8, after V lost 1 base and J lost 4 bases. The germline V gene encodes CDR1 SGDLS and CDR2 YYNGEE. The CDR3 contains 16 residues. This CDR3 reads CASSVSTGGTADTQYF. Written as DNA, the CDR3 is TGTGCCAGCAGCGTATCCACAGGGGGTACGGCAGATACGCAGTATTTT.

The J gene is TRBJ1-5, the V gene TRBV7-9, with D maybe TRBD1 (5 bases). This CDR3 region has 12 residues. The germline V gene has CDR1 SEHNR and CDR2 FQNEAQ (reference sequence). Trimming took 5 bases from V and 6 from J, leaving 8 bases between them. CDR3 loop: CASSGGTQPQHF. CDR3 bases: TGTGCCAGCAGCGGAGGGACTCAGCCCCAGCATTTT.

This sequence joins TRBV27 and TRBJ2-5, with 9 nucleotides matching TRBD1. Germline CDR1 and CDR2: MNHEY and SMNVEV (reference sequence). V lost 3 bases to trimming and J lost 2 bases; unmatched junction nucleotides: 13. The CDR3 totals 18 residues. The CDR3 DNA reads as TGTGCCAGCAGTTTGTTCGGTTTCGGGACAGGGAGTCAAGAGACCCAGTACTTC. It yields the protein CASSLFGFGTGSQETQYF.

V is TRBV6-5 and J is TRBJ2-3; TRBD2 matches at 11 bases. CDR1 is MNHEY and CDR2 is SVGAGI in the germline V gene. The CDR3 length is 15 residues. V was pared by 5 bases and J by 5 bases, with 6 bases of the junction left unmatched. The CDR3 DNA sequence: TGTGCCAGCAGTCCACTAGCGGGGGTCCGAGATACGCAGTATTTT. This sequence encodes CASSPLAGVRDTQYF.

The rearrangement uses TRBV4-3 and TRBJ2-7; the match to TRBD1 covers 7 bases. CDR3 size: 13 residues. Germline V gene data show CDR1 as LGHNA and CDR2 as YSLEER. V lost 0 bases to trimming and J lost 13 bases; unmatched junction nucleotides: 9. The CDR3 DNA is TGCGCCAGCAGCCAAGAGAGGGGGCAATTGCTCTACTTC. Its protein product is CASSQERGQLLYF.

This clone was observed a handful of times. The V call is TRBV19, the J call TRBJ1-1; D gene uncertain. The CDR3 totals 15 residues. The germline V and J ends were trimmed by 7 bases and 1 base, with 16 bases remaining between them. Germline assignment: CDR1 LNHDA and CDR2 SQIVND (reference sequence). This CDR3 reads CASTPSRGRNTEAFF. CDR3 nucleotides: TGTGCCAGTACCCCCTCCCGGGGAAGGAACACTGAAGCTTTCTTT.

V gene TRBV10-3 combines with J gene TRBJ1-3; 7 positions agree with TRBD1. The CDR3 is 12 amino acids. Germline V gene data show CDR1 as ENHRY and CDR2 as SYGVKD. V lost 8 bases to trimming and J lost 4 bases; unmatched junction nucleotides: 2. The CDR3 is CAIQGGGNTIYF. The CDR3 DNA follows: TGTGCCATCCAGGGGGGAGGAAACACCATATATTTT.

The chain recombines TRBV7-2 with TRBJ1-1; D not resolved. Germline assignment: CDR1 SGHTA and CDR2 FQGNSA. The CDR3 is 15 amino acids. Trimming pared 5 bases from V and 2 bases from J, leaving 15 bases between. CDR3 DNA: TGTGCCAGCAGCAGGAGACCGGGTCCAAACACTGAAGCTTTCTTT. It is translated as CASSRRPGPNTEAFF.

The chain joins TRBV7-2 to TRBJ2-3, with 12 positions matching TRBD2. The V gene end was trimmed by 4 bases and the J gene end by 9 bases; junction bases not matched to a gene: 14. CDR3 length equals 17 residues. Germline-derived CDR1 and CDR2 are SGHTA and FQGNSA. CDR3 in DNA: TGTGCCAGCAGCTCTAAAAGAACTAGCGGGGGGCCCCGAACGCAGTATTTT. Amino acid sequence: CASSSKRTSGGPRTQYF.

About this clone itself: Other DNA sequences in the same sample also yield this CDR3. The CDR3 region has the DNA TGCGCCAGCAGCTTCGGGAGCTCTGGAAACACCATATATTTT. It encodes CASSFGSSGNTIYF. The J gene is TRBJ1-3, the V gene TRBV5-1, with unresolved D. The germline gives CDR1 SGHRS, CDR2 YFSETQ. Trimming stripped 2 bases from V and 0 bases from J, with 6 bases between. CDR3 length equals 14 residues.

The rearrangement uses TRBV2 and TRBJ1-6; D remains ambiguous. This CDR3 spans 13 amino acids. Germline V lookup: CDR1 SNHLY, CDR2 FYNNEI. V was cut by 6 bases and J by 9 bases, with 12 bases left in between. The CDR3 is CASRAGLGSPLHF. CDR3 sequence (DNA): TGTGCCAGCAGGGCGGGCTTGGGTTCACCCCTCCACTTT.

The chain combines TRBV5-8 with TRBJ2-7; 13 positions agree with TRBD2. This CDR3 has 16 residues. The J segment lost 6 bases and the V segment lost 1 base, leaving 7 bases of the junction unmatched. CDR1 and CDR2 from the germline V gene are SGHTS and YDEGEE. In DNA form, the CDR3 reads TGTGCCAGCAGCTTGAGGACTAGCGGGGGTTATGGCGAGCAGTACTTC. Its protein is CASSLRTSGGYGEQYF.

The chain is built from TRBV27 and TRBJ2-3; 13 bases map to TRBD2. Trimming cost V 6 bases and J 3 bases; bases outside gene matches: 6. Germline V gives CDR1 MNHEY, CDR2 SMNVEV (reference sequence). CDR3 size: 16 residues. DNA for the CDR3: TGTGCCAGCAGGGTGAGACTAGCGGGAGGTACAGATACGCAGTATTTT. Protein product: CASRVRLAGGTDTQYF.

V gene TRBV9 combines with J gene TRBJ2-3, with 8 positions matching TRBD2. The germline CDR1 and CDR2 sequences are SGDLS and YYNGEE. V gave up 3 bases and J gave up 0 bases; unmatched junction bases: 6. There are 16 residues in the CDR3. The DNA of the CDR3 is TGTGCCAGCAGCGGCGGACTAGCTAGGAGCACAGATACGCAGTATTTT. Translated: CASSGGLARSTDTQYF.

The CDR3 is CASSPFKGLQNSPLHF. The CDR3 nucleotides are TGTGCCAGCTCACCCTTCAAAGGACTCCAGAATTCACCCCTCCACTTT. The chain joins TRBV18 to TRBJ1-6; D gene uncertain. The CDR3 is made up of 16 amino acids. The V and J ends lost 3 bases and 7 bases respectively, with 16 bases between them. The germline gives CDR1 KGHSH, CDR2 LQKENI.

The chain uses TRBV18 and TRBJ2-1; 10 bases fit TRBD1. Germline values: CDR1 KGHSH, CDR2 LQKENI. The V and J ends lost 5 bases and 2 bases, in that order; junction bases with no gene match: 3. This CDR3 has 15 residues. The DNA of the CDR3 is TGTGCCAGCTCATTCGGACAGGGGGCCTACAATGAGCAGTTCTTC. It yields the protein CASSFGQGAYNEQFF. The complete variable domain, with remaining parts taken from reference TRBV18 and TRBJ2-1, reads NAGVMQNPRHLVRRRGQEARLRCSPMKGHSHVYWYRQLPEEGLKFMVYLQKENIIDESGMPKERFSAEFPKEGPSILRIQQVVRGDSAAYFCASSFGQGAYNEQFFGPGTRLTVL.

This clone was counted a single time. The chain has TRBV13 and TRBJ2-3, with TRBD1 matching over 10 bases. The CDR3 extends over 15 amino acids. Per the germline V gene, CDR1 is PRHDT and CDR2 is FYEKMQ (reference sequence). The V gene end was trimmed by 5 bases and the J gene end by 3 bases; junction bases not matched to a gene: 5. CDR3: CASSPRTGGTDTQYF. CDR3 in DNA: TGTGCCAGCAGCCCCAGGACAGGGGGGACAGATACGCAGTATTTT.

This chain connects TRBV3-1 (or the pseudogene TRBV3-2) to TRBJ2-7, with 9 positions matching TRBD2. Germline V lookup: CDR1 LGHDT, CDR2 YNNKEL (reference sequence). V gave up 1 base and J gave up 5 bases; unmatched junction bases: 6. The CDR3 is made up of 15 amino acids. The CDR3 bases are TGTGCCAGCAGCCAAGTAGCGGGAGCCCCTAACGAGCAGTACTTC. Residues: CASSQVAGAPNEQYF.

As DNA, the CDR3 is TGTGCCAGCAGTGACGAAGCAGGTTCGGCCGGGGAGCTGTTTTTT. Amino acid sequence: CASSDEAGSAGELFF. This chain connects TRBV6-4 to TRBJ2-2; D gene unclear. Germline loops: CDR1 MRHNA, CDR2 SNTAGT. Trimming left V 2 bases short and J 6 bases short, with 13 bases between. The CDR3 has 15 residues.

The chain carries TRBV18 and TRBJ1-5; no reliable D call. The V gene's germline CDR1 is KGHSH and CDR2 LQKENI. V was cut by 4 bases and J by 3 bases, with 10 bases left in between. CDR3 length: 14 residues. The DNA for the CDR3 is TGTGCCAGCTCACGGCAGGCATCCAATCAGCCCCAGCATTTT. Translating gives CASSRQASNQPQHF.

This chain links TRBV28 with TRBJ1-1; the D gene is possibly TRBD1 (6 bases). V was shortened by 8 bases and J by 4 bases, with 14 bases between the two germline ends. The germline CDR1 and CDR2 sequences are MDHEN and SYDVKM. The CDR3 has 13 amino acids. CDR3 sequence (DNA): TGTGCCAGCCTTACAGGGACAATCACTGAAGCTTTCTTT. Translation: CASLTGTITEAFF.